This is a list of T cell receptor beta chains from one sample in a study of blood T cells in healthy people across ages. TCRdb called the 5' RACE reads again in MiXCR, with one record for every CDR3 protein. The table has approximately 1.5 million distinct CDR3 sequences, 34% seen once; the top ten hold approximately 10%. The source material was blood. The receptors come from a woman aged 25-40 years in good health. CDR3s include the opening cysteine and the closing phenylalanine or tryptophan. The order of the fields is clone size, J gene, D gene, V gene, CDR3 protein, CDR3 DNA. The D gene is left open where the match is weak. Size values are once, few and many counts, or a class for expanded clones, and some rows have none.

clone_size: -
j_call: TRBJ1-1
d_call: TRBD1
v_call: TRBV20-1
cdr3_aa: CSARDITGGIWCTEAFF
cdr3_nt: TGCAGTGCTAGAGATATCACAGGGGGCATTTGGTGCACTGAAGCTTTCTTT

clone_size: -
j_call: TRBJ1-1
d_call: -
v_call: TRBV3-1
cdr3_aa: CASSQARTNTEAFF
cdr3_nt: TGTGCCAGCAGCCAAGCCCGGACCAACACTGAAGCTTTCTTT

clone_size: few
j_call: TRBJ2-1
d_call: -
v_call: TRBV7-3
cdr3_aa: CASSSDTAHEQFF
cdr3_nt: TGTGCCAGCAGCTCCGACACCGCGCATGAGCAGTTCTTC

clone_size: -
j_call: TRBJ2-7
d_call: TRBD1
v_call: TRBV20-1
cdr3_aa: CSANRDDRAGYEQYF
cdr3_nt: TGCAGTGCTAACCGTGACGACAGGGCCGGGTACGAGCAGTACTTC

clone_size: few
j_call: TRBJ1-1
d_call: -
v_call: TRBV3-1
cdr3_aa: CASSPSLGKAFF
cdr3_nt: TGTGCCAGCAGCCCTTCATTGGGAAAAGCTTTCTTT

clone_size: -
j_call: TRBJ2-1
d_call: -
v_call: TRBV5-1
cdr3_aa: CANNLRQNNEQFF
cdr3_nt: TGCGCCAACAACCTCAGACAGAACAATGAGCAGTTCTTC

clone_size: -
j_call: TRBJ2-1
d_call: TRBD2
v_call: TRBV6-2/TRBV6-3
cdr3_aa: CASRVLAGSYNEQFF
cdr3_nt: TGTGCCAGCAGGGTGCTAGCGGGTTCCTACAATGAGCAGTTCTTC

clone_size: few
j_call: TRBJ2-5
d_call: TRBD1
v_call: TRBV10-3
cdr3_aa: CAISGGTGGEETQYF
cdr3_nt: TGTGCCATCAGTGGTGGGACAGGGGGCGAAGAGACCCAGTACTTC

clone_size: once
j_call: TRBJ1-2
d_call: -
v_call: TRBV25-1
cdr3_aa: CASSLQGRGGYGYTF
cdr3_nt: TGTGCCAGCAGTCTACAGGGTCGCGGGGGCTATGGCTACACCTTC

clone_size: -
j_call: TRBJ2-1
d_call: -
v_call: TRBV5-1
cdr3_aa: CASRAADSYNEQFF
cdr3_nt: TGCGCCAGCAGGGCCGCCGACTCCTACAATGAGCAGTTCTTC

clone_size: -
j_call: TRBJ2-4
d_call: TRBD2
v_call: TRBV12-5
cdr3_aa: CASGSLRGGWVDIQYF
cdr3_nt: TGTGCTAGTGGTTCCCTCCGGGGGGGATGGGTGGACATTCAGTACTTC

clone_size: -
j_call: TRBJ2-5
d_call: -
v_call: TRBV10-3
cdr3_aa: CAIKAGETQYF
cdr3_nt: TGTGCCATCAAGGCAGGCGAGACCCAGTACTTC

clone_size: -
j_call: TRBJ2-5
d_call: -
v_call: TRBV7-9
cdr3_aa: CASSLGSTPPETQYF
cdr3_nt: TGTGCCAGCAGCTTGGGCAGCACGCCGCCAGAGACCCAGTACTTC

clone_size: many
j_call: TRBJ1-2
d_call: TRBD1
v_call: TRBV7-2
cdr3_aa: CASSFGTANYGYTF
cdr3_nt: TGTGCCAGCAGCTTCGGGACAGCTAACTATGGCTACACCTTC

clone_size: few
j_call: TRBJ2-1
d_call: TRBD1
v_call: TRBV3-1
cdr3_aa: CASSQTGTGIYNEQFF
cdr3_nt: TGTGCCAGCAGCCAAACCGGGACAGGGATTTACAATGAGCAGTTCTTC

clone_size: few
j_call: TRBJ1-2
d_call: TRBD1
v_call: TRBV20-1
cdr3_aa: CSAGDSDVNYGYTF
cdr3_nt: TGCAGTGCGGGGGACAGCGACGTGAACTATGGCTACACCTTC

clone_size: -
j_call: TRBJ1-2
d_call: -
v_call: TRBV29-1
cdr3_aa: CSVEADSLDYGYTF
cdr3_nt: TGCAGCGTTGAAGCGGACTCCCTAGACTATGGCTACACCTTC

clone_size: -
j_call: TRBJ1-2
d_call: TRBD1
v_call: TRBV3-1
cdr3_aa: CANRIQGAGGYTF
cdr3_nt: TGTGCCAACCGAATTCAGGGGGCAGGTGGCTACACCTTC

clone_size: -
j_call: TRBJ2-1
d_call: -
v_call: TRBV28
cdr3_aa: CASSPRQVLPYNEQFF
cdr3_nt: TGTGCCAGCAGTCCCCGACAGGTACTACCCTACAATGAGCAGTTCTTC

clone_size: -
j_call: TRBJ2-7
d_call: -
v_call: TRBV5-1
cdr3_aa: CASSYLGPIGHEQYF
cdr3_nt: TGCGCCAGCAGCTATCTTGGACCGATAGGACACGAGCAGTACTTC

clone_size: few
j_call: TRBJ1-2
d_call: -
v_call: TRBV20-1
cdr3_aa: CSAAPGHGRGYTF
cdr3_nt: TGCAGTGCGGCACCGGGACATGGGCGTGGCTACACCTTC

clone_size: -
j_call: TRBJ1-2
d_call: -
v_call: TRBV6-1
cdr3_aa: CASSEDGLYGYTF
cdr3_nt: TGTGCCAGCAGTGAGGACGGACTCTATGGCTACACCTTC

clone_size: few
j_call: TRBJ2-7
d_call: TRBD2
v_call: TRBV20-1
cdr3_aa: CSARAGLAASLGHYEQYF
cdr3_nt: TGCAGTGCTAGAGCGGGACTAGCGGCGTCCCTCGGGCACTACGAGCAGTACTTC

clone_size: many
j_call: TRBJ2-1
d_call: -
v_call: TRBV29-1
cdr3_aa: CSVDVDYTLGNEQFF
cdr3_nt: TGCAGCGTTGATGTAGATTACACCCTTGGTAATGAGCAGTTCTTC

clone_size: -
j_call: TRBJ1-2
d_call: -
v_call: TRBV12-3/TRBV12-4
cdr3_aa: CASREGTPRSGYTF
cdr3_nt: TGTGCCAGCAGGGAGGGGACACCGAGGAGTGGCTACACCTTC